The 5 T cell receptor beta chains below come from one sample, sequenced in a study of blood T cell repertoires in COVID-19. The table came from immunoSEQ multiplex PCR; TCRdb's copy has only in-frame clones and leaves some out. The sample lists some 76,000 clones, 82% occurring once. Material: peripheral blood. These receptors were collected from a human donor in a cohort sampled during active COVID-19.

This clone was observed a few times. The chain has TRBV18 and TRBJ2-7, with TRBD2 matching 15 bases. This CDR3 spans 16 amino acids. V was clipped by 3 bases and J by 6 bases; unmatched bases: 6. The germline gives CDR1 KGHSH, CDR2 LQKENI. The CDR3 coding sequence is TGTGCCAGCTCACCGGGACTAGCGGGGGGAGACCTCGAGCAGTACTTC. This sequence encodes CASSPGLAGGDLEQYF.

The chain is built from TRBV9 and TRBJ2-4, with D tentatively TRBD2 (6 bases). V shed 0 bases and J shed 6 bases, with 16 bases lying between them. The CDR3 has 16 residues. CDR1 is SGDLS and CDR2 is YYNGEE in the germline V gene. CDR3 loop: CASSVGEVGSANIQYF. Here the CDR3 DNA reads TGTGCCAGCAGCGTAGGGGAGGTGGGCAGTGCAAACATTCAGTACTTC.

The CDR3 DNA reads TGTGCCATCAAGGGACAAGTGAACACTGAAGCTTTCTTT. It translates to CAIKGQVNTEAFF. This chain joins TRBV10-3 and TRBJ1-1, with a possible D match to TRBD1 (6 bases). Trimming removed 7 bases at V and 0 bases at J, with 9 bases between. Per the germline V gene, CDR1 is ENHRY and CDR2 is SYGVKD. The CDR3 contains 13 residues.

This rearrangement joins TRBV28 to TRBJ1-1, with D possibly being TRBD1 (5 bases). The germline V gene has CDR1 MDHEN and CDR2 SYDVKM. The V end lost 4 bases, the J end lost 4 bases, and 16 bases lay between the germline ends. CDR3 length: 15 amino acids. CDR3: CASSSSAAGGTEAFF. CDR3 sequence (DNA): TGTGCCAGCAGTTCCTCGGCGGCCGGGGGCACTGAAGCTTTCTTT.

J is TRBJ1-2 and V is TRBV21-1; TRBD1, the table's D call, was not compared with the DNA. TRBV21-1 is classified as a pseudogene. The CDR3 length is 13 residues. The CDR3 is CASSKTGDYGYTF. The CDR3 bases are TGTGCCAGCAGCAAGACAGGGGACTATGGCTACACCTTC.